Listed below are T cell receptor beta chains from one sample, sequenced in a study of Graves' ophthalmopathy and Graves' hyperthyroidism. Using its own MiXCR run on the multiplex PCR reads, TCRdb lists one record per CDR3 protein. The table includes some 750,000 distinct CDR3 sequences, approximately 40% detected once. The sequencing input was peripheral blood. The receptor set was obtained from an adult man with Graves' ophthalmopathy. Both conserved end residues are part of each CDR3. A D gene is named only where the DNA matches it firmly. The listing skips clone size in some rows; elsewhere it reads once, few, many or a size class.

j_gene	d_gene	v_gene	abundance	CDR3nt	CDR3aa
TRBJ1-5	TRBD1	TRBV20-1	.	TGCAGTGCTAGAGCGGACAGGGGGTATCAGCCCCAGCATTTT	CSARADRGYQPQHF
TRBJ1-2	.	TRBV14	many	TGTGCCAGCAGCCAAGGTCTCCGGAACAGCTATGGCTACACCTTC	CASSQGLRNSYGYTF
TRBJ1-1	TRBD1	TRBV12-3/TRBV12-4	.	TGTGCCAGCAGGGGACAGGGGGCGTACACTGAAGCTTTCTTT	CASRGQGAYTEAFF
TRBJ1-1	.	TRBV14	many	TGTGCCAGCAGCCAAGATCCAGGGTGGGACACTGAAGCTTTCTTT	CASSQDPGWDTEAFF
TRBJ2-7	TRBD2	TRBV9	.	TGTGCCAGCAGCGCCGAGCGGGGGGGTGTCTACGAGCAGTACTTC	CASSAERGGVYEQYF
TRBJ2-5	TRBD2	TRBV9	.	TGTGCCAGCAGCGTAGACCCTAGCGGGGGCCTTCAAGAGACCCAGTACTTC	CASSVDPSGGLQETQYF
TRBJ2-7	.	TRBV20-1	.	TGCAGTGCTAGAGATCGGGGAAGGACACCTACCTACGAGCAGTACTTC	CSARDRGRTPTYEQYF
TRBJ2-7	TRBD1	TRBV2	.	TGTGCCAGCCAGGGAGACAGGGGGGCCTACGAGCAGTACTTC	CASQGDRGAYEQYF
TRBJ2-2	.	TRBV7-2	.	TGTGCCAGCAGCTTAGATGTCTCCGGAGCCACCGGGGAGCTGTTTTTT	CASSLDVSGATGELFF
TRBJ2-5	TRBD2	TRBV19	.	TGTGCCAGTAGTGTGGGACTAGTAGCAGAGACCCAGTACTTC	CASSVGLVAETQYF
TRBJ1-4	.	TRBV2	many	TGTGCCAGCACCAAGGGGCAACACGGAGAAAAACTGTTTTTT	CASTKGQHGEKLFF
TRBJ1-5	.	TRBV24-1	.	TGTGCCATCAGTGAGTCGAGGAGCTATCAGCCCCAGCATTTT	CAISESRSYQPQHF
TRBJ1-3	.	TRBV7-9	.	TGTGCCAGCAGCTTAGGACAGGAGGCGAACACCGTATATTTT	CASSLGQEANTVYF
TRBJ1-2	.	TRBV7-9	.	TGTGCCAGCAGCTTATTGGTTAAGTTGGCTAGGGGCGGCTATGGCTACACCTTC	CASSLLVKLARGGYGYTF
TRBJ1-5	.	TRBV29-1	.	TGCAGCGCCGGCGGAGAATCCAATCAGCCCCAGCATTTT	CSAGGESNQPQHF
TRBJ1-1	.	TRBV11-1	.	TGTGCCAGCAGTGATGCGGAGACTGAAGCTTTCTTT	CASSDAETEAFF
TRBJ1-1	.	TRBV2	many	TGTGCCAGCAGTCTTGGAGGGATACTAATTAACACTGAAGCTTTCTTT	CASSLGGILINTEAFF
TRBJ2-2	TRBD2	TRBV7-3	.	TGTGCCAGCTCCCGGGGGGGGCCGTTCGCCGGGGAGCTGTTTTTT	CASSRGGPFAGELFF
TRBJ1-1	.	TRBV10-3	few	TGTGCCAGCATCTTCACCCAGGACGTGAACACTGAAGCTTTCTTT	CASIFTQDVNTEAFF
TRBJ2-7	.	TRBV29-1	.	TGCAGCGTTGAGTCGGGGGCTGGCTCCTACGAGCAGTACTTC	CSVESGAGSYEQYF
TRBJ1-6	.	TRBV9	many	TGTGCCAGCAGCTCACTGTATGGGGGACGGTCTAATTCACCCCTCCACTTT	CASSSLYGGRSNSPLHF
TRBJ1-1	.	TRBV5-1	many	TGTGCCAGTAGGGAAAGCATGAACACTGAAGCTTTCTTT	CASRESMNTEAFF